Listed here are 17 T cell receptor beta chains from one sample, sequenced in a study of T-cell memory formation after mild COVID-19. Each CDR3 protein gets one entry after TCRdb re-called the 5' RACE reads with MiXCR. The top ten hold 8.4% of the sample, which has 400,000 or so distinct CDR3 sequences, approximately 20% seen once. The sequenced sample consisted of PBMCs or a T cell subset sorted from them (not recorded which). These receptors came from an adult woman who had mild COVID-19 (a few samples of this study predate the infection). Cell type and time point are not known.

The rearrangement uses TRBV20-1 and TRBJ2-5; 8 bases are a match to TRBD2. J was trimmed by 6 bases and V by 7 bases; bases with no gene match: 13. The germline CDR1 and CDR2 sequences are DFQATT and SNEGSKA (reference sequence). This CDR3 spans 14 amino acids. The CDR3 loop reads CSVGGAGGLKTQYF. The CDR3 DNA follows: TGCAGTGTTGGGGGCGCGGGGGGCCTTAAGACCCAGTACTTC.

This clonotype turned up a few times. The gene calls are TRBV10-3 and TRBJ1-5; the D is unclear. This CDR3 spans 14 amino acids. CDR1 is ENHRY and CDR2 is SYGVKD in the germline V gene. Trimming cost V 5 bases and J 7 bases, with 15 bases left between them. Here the CDR3 DNA reads TGTGCCATCAGTCTTGGCCAGAGAAACCAGCCCCAGCATTTT. Its translation is CAISLGQRNQPQHF.

This clonotype turned up a few times. The rearrangement links TRBV6-2 or TRBV6-3 to TRBJ2-3; D could derive from TRBD1 or TRBD2 (5 bases each). Deletions cut 4 bases from V and 5 bases from J, with 16 bases between. The germline CDR1 and CDR2 sequences are MNHEY and SVGEGT. The CDR3 runs to 15 residues. CDR3 in DNA: TGTGCCAGCAGTTCCCTCCCATGGGGGAAAGATACGCAGTATTTT. It yields the protein CASSSLPWGKDTQYF.

Here the CDR3 reads CSARDLGVSYEQYF. The CDR3 coding sequence is TGCAGTGCTAGAGATCTAGGGGTCTCCTACGAGCAGTACTTC. The genes are TRBV20-1 and TRBJ2-7, with D perhaps matching TRBD1 (5 bases). Trimming took off 0 bases at V and 0 bases at J, with 9 bases between the two ends. CDR1 is DFQATT, CDR2 SNEGSKA, per germline (reference sequence). CDR3 length equals 14 residues.

This clonotype was counted at least ten times. The CDR3 is CASSPYRGPGELFF. The CDR3 nucleotides read TGTGCCAGCAGCCCATACAGGGGACCCGGGGAGCTGTTTTTT. The chain carries TRBV7-2 and TRBJ2-2; 7 nucleotides match TRBD1. Germline V gene lookup returns CDR1 SGHTA and CDR2 FQGNSA. CDR3 length: 14 amino acids. With 5 bases clipped from V and 6 bases from J, the junction kept 6 bases outside the gene matches.

The V call is TRBV15, the J call TRBJ2-7, with 8 bases matching TRBD2. CDR3 length: 20 residues. V shed 1 base and J 5 bases; nucleotides not matched to a gene: 22. Per germline, CDR1 LNHNV and CDR2 YYDKDF (reference sequence). CDR3 residues: CATSRVGDRMLQRESDEQYF. The CDR3 bases are TGTGCCACCAGCAGAGTCGGCGATCGGATGCTGCAGCGGGAGAGTGACGAGCAGTACTTC.

V is TRBV15 and J is TRBJ2-1; D remains ambiguous. V lost 0 bases and J lost 0, with 12 bases in between. From germline, CDR1 is LNHNV and CDR2 YYDKDF (reference sequence). This CDR3 comprises 17 residues. The CDR3 DNA reads as TGTGCCACCAGCAGAGATCTCGGCTCGAGCTCCTACAATGAGCAGTTCTTC. This sequence encodes CATSRDLGSSSYNEQFF.

This clonotype was seen a few times. The chain is built from TRBV20-1 and TRBJ1-1, with D possibly being TRBD1 (5 bases). The V and J ends lost 0 bases and 5 bases respectively, with 19 bases between them. This CDR3 contains 16 residues. Germline V lookup: CDR1 DFQATT, CDR2 SNEGSKA (reference sequence). The CDR3 protein is CSARERRGAGSTEAFF. The DNA for the CDR3 is TGCAGTGCTAGAGAACGTAGGGGCGCGGGGTCTACTGAAGCTTTCTTT.

The chain uses TRBV2 and TRBJ2-3; D is possibly TRBD2 (6 bases). The CDR3 sequence is 18 residues long. V dropped 6 bases and J dropped 0 bases, with 22 bases sitting between them. Germline CDR1 reads SNHLY; CDR2 reads FYNNEI. The CDR3 region has the DNA TGTGCCAGCAGAGATAACAGATTTCGGGGGAGCAGCACAGATACGCAGTATTTT. Protein sequence: CASRDNRFRGSSTDTQYF.

This clonotype has at least ten counts. CDR3 amino acids: CASSAKSFPGTFKPEQFF. CDR3 nucleotide sequence: TGTGCCAGCAGTGCCAAGAGTTTCCCCGGGACCTTTAAGCCTGAGCAGTTCTTC. The chain carries TRBV6-5 and TRBJ2-1, with D perhaps being TRBD1 or TRBD2 (5 bases each). From germline, CDR1 is MNHEY and CDR2 SVGAGI. The CDR3 is 18 amino acids. Trimming removed 5 bases from V and 9 bases from J, with 29 bases in between.

This clonotype was recorded a few times. This rearrangement joins TRBV3-1 to TRBJ1-2; D remains ambiguous. The germline V gene has CDR1 LGHDT and CDR2 YNNKEL (reference sequence). Between the trimmed V and J ends, which lost 2 bases and 4 bases, there was a span of 8 bases. This CDR3 comprises 13 residues. CDR3 bases: TGTGCCAGCAGCCAACTGGGGTTCTATGGCTACACCTTC. Amino acids: CASSQLGFYGYTF.

This clonotype was picked up a small number of times. The V call is TRBV19, the J call TRBJ2-4; D gene unclear. V was cut by 1 base and J by 0 bases, with 10 bases left in between. The germline V gene has CDR1 LNHDA and CDR2 SQIVND (reference sequence). This CDR3 comprises 16 residues. CDR3 sequence: CASSIGTALAKNIQYF. The CDR3 coding sequence is TGTGCCAGTAGTATAGGTACAGCACTAGCCAAAAACATTCAGTACTTC.

This clonotype was found a few times. The gene calls are TRBV5-1 and TRBJ2-1; 7 bases are shared with TRBD1. The CDR3 contains 15 residues. Germline CDR1 and CDR2: SGHRS and YFSETQ. The J segment lost 1 base and the V segment lost 4 bases, leaving 5 bases of the junction unmatched. The CDR3 here is CASSAGQDSYNEQFF. DNA of the CDR3: TGCGCCAGCAGCGCCGGACAGGATTCCTACAATGAGCAGTTCTTC.

A few counts support this clonotype. J is TRBJ2-7 and V is TRBV3-1, with D uncertain. Germline loops: CDR1 LGHDT, CDR2 YNNKEL (reference sequence). The V end was cut by 4 bases, the J end by 2 bases, with 6 bases between. The CDR3 is 12 amino acids. CDR3 loop: CASSRWAYEQYF. The CDR3 DNA is TGTGCCAGCAGCCGGTGGGCCTACGAGCAGTACTTC.

V and J are TRBV11-2 and TRBJ1-5; D gene uncertain. Germline V CDR1 and CDR2: SGHAT, FQNNGV. The CDR3 spans 15 residues. V lost 1 base and J 1 base, leaving 8 bases between the germline ends. CDR3 in amino acids: CASSLAGSSNQPQHF. The CDR3 bases are TGTGCCAGCAGCTTAGCGGGGAGCAGCAATCAGCCCCAGCATTTT.

This clonotype has a handful of counts. This chain connects TRBV5-6 to TRBJ1-3; no clear D. V was cut by 4 bases and J by 0 bases, with 11 bases left in between. This CDR3 has 15 residues. Per germline, CDR1 SGHDT and CDR2 YYEEEE. The CDR3 bases are TGTGCCAGCAGCCCGGAAGGCCACTCTGGAAACACCATATATTTT. Protein: CASSPEGHSGNTIYF.

The rearrangement joins TRBV10-3 to TRBJ1-6; D uncertain. Per the germline V gene, CDR1 is ENHRY and CDR2 is SYGVKD. This CDR3 region has 13 residues. Trimming left V 0 bases short and J 10 bases short, with 7 bases between. The DNA for the CDR3 is TGTGCCATCAGTGAGTCGAGGCAGTCACCCCTCCACTTT. The encoded protein is CAISESRQSPLHF.